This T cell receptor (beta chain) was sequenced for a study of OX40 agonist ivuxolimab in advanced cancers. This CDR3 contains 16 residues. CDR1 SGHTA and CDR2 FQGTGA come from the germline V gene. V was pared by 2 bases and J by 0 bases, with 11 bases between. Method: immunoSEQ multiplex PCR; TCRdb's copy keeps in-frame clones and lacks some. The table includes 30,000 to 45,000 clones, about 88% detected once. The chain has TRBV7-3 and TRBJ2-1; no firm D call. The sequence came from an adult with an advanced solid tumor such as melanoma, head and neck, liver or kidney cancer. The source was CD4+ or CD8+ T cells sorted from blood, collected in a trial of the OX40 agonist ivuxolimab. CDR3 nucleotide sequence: TGTGCCAGCAGCTTATACGACGTGAGCTCCTACAATGAGCAGTTCTTC. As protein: CASSLYDVSSYNEQFF.